Presented here are 16 T cell receptor beta chains from one specimen sequenced in a study of somatic mutations in cytotoxic T cells in rheumatoid arthritis. Clones were read by immunoSEQ multiplex PCR, and TCRdb kept only the in-frame ones, dropping some. The top ten clones hold 9% to 10% of a sample with about 12,000 clones, around 68% of them seen once. The sequenced sample was CD8+ T cells sorted from blood. The receptor set was obtained from a man between 70 and 80 years old in good health.

This clone was counted a single time. CDR3 protein: CASSWTSGRAWNEQFF. The CDR3 DNA follows: TGTGCCAGCAGCTGGACTAGCGGGAGGGCCTGGAATGAGCAGTTCTTC. The chain employs TRBV5-6 and TRBJ2-1, with 15 bases identical to TRBD2. The V segment lost 3 bases and the J segment 7 bases; nucleotides outside the gene matches: 5. Germline values: CDR1 SGHDT, CDR2 YYEEEE. CDR3 size: 16 residues.

This chain joins TRBV7-3 and TRBJ1-1, with TRBD1 as a possible D gene (6 bases). Trimming cost V 4 bases and J 1 base, with 10 bases left between them. From germline, CDR1 is SGHTA and CDR2 FQGTGA. The CDR3 runs to 14 residues. CDR3 sequence: CASSSTTGNTEAFF. Here the CDR3 DNA reads TGTGCCAGCAGCTCTACGACAGGGAACACTGAAGCTTTCTTT.

The rearrangement joins TRBV29-1 to TRBJ2-3; the match to TRBD1 covers 7 bases. This CDR3 has 14 amino acids. CDR1 SQVTM and CDR2 ANQGSEA come from the germline V gene. V gave up 2 bases and J gave up 1 base; unmatched junction bases: 3. CDR3 DNA sequence: TGCAGCGTTGAACGAACAGGGGGCACAGATACGCAGTATTTT. Translated: CSVERTGGTDTQYF.

J is TRBJ1-2 and V is TRBV7-9; 9 bases line up with TRBD1. This CDR3 is 15 amino acids long. Germline V gives CDR1 SEHNR, CDR2 FQNEAQ (reference sequence). V lost 5 bases, J lost 5 bases, and 9 bases stayed unmatched. CDR3 region: CASSRVGQGPYGYTF. The CDR3 DNA reads as TGTGCCAGCAGCAGGGTTGGACAGGGGCCTTATGGCTACACCTTC.

This clone was detected once. The junction shows a germline mismatch at one end, possibly a read error. The rearrangement links TRBV29-1 to TRBJ2-7; the D is unclear. This CDR3 spans 12 amino acids. The germline V gene has CDR1 SQVTM and CDR2 ANQGSEA. The CDR3 here is CSIELTENEQYF. The CDR3 DNA reads as TGCAGCATTGAATTAACAGAAAACGAGCAGTACTTC.

The chain combines TRBV6-5 with TRBJ2-1; 10 bases are shared with TRBD1. J gave up 3 bases and V 8 bases, and 7 bases lay outside the gene matches. The CDR3 runs 15 residues. CDR1 MNHEY and CDR2 SVGAGI come from the germline V gene. CDR3 sequence reads: CASGGQGTHYNEQFF. In DNA form, the CDR3 reads TGTGCCAGCGGGGGACAGGGGACTCACTACAATGAGCAGTTCTTC.

The rearrangement uses TRBV10-3 and TRBJ2-5, with TRBD2 matching over 8 bases. This CDR3 has 14 residues. The trim removed 5 bases at V and 4 bases at J, leaving 6 bases unmatched. Per germline, CDR1 ENHRY and CDR2 SYGVKD. The CDR3 spells CAISSGLERETQYF. CDR3 nucleotides: TGTGCCATCAGTTCGGGACTAGAGCGAGAGACCCAGTACTTC.

The CDR3 nucleotides are TGTGCCAGCAGTTTGATGGGAGTTGGACCCTACGAGCAGTACTTC. Residues: CASSLMGVGPYEQYF. V usage is TRBV28 and J usage is TRBJ2-5; tentatively, D is TRBD2 (5 bases). The J call may be in error: the DNA end matches TRBJ2-7 better. The CDR3 covers 15 residues. Germline V gene data show CDR1 as MDHEN and CDR2 as SYDVKM.

The V and J genes are TRBV28 and TRBJ1-1; possibly TRBD1 for D (6 bases). The V gene lost 2 bases and the J gene lost 1 base, with 8 bases spanning the gap. Germline loops: CDR1 MDHEN, CDR2 SYDVKM. The CDR3 totals 14 residues. The CDR3 DNA reads as TGTGCCAGCAGTTTAGGACAGACGAACACTGAAGCTTTCTTT. Its protein product is CASSLGQTNTEAFF.

The chain joins TRBV14 to TRBJ2-2; D gene uncertain. CDR1 and CDR2 (germline): SGHDN, FVKESK. V was trimmed by 1 base and J by 6 bases, leaving 6 bases between them. This CDR3 is 13 amino acids long. The CDR3 loop reads CASSQVGPGELFF. DNA for the CDR3: TGTGCCAGCAGCCAAGTAGGGCCCGGGGAGCTGTTTTTT.

In DNA, the CDR3 is TGTGCCAGTAGTATATTCCTTTCTAGCACAGATACGCAGTATTTT. Its translation: CASSIFLSSTDTQYF. The chain recombines TRBV19 with TRBJ2-3; D gene unclear. Germline loops: CDR1 LNHDA, CDR2 SQIVND (reference sequence). V lost 2 bases, J lost 0 bases, and 9 bases lay in between. CDR3 length: 15 amino acids.

For the CDR3, the DNA is TGCGCCGGCCGGGACATCCACACAGATACGCAGTATTTT. Protein: CAGRDIHTDTQYF. V gene TRBV4-1 combines with J gene TRBJ2-3, with D possibly TRBD1 on 6 matching bases. Germline V CDR1 and CDR2: MGHRA, YSYEKL. The CDR3 contains 13 residues. V lost 11 bases and J lost 2, with 14 bases in between.

The chain combines TRBV15 with TRBJ1-5, with D hard to call. The V end lost 1 base, the J end lost 0 bases, and 19 bases lay between the germline ends. Germline CDR1 is LNHNV and CDR2 is YYDKDF (reference sequence). The CDR3 covers 19 residues. In DNA form, the CDR3 reads TGTGCCACCAGCAGAGTTGGGGTTTCGGACGTTTATAGCAATCAGCCCCAGCATTTT. Translation: CATSRVGVSDVYSNQPQHF.

V gene TRBV4-1 combines with J gene TRBJ1-2, with D possibly being TRBD1 (5 bases). Germline assignment: CDR1 MGHRA and CDR2 YSYEKL. The CDR3 loop spans 15 amino acids. V lost 0 bases, J lost 1 base, and 9 bases lay in between. This CDR3 is CASSQDTGINYGYTF. The CDR3, as DNA: TGCGCCAGCAGCCAAGATACAGGTATTAACTATGGCTACACCTTC.

This chain links TRBV19 with TRBJ1-2, with 10 bases that match TRBD1. The CDR3 extends over 15 amino acids. Trimming removed 3 bases from V and 4 bases from J; junction bases left unmatched: 5. Germline CDR1 is LNHDA and CDR2 is SQIVND (reference sequence). The CDR3 spells CASSIGDRGPYGYTF. The CDR3 DNA is TGTGCCAGTAGTATCGGGGACAGGGGACCCTATGGCTACACCTTC.

The chain has TRBV27 and TRBJ1-5, with TRBD1 matching over 8 bases. Germline V gene sequence: CDR1 MNHEY, CDR2 SMNVEV (reference sequence). The junction had 6 bases not matched to a gene; V was cut back by 6 bases and J by 2 bases. This CDR3 contains 15 residues. The CDR3 loop reads CASSFSTGGNQPQHF. DNA of the CDR3: TGTGCCAGCAGCTTCTCGACAGGGGGCAATCAGCCCCAGCATTTT.